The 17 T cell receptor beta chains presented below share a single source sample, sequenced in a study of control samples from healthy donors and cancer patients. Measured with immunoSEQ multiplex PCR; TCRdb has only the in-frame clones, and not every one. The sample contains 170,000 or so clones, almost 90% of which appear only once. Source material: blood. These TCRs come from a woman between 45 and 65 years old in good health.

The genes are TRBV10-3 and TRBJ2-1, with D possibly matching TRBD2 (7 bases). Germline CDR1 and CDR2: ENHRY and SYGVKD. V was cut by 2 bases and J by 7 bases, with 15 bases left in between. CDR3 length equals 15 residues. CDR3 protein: CAISEEQGGTNEQFF. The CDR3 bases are TGTGCCATCAGTGAGGAACAGGGAGGGACGAATGAGCAGTTCTTC.

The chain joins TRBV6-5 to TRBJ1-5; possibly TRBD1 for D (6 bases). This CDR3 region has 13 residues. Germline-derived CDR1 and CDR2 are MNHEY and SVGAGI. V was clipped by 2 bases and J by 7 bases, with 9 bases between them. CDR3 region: CASSYARGQPQHF. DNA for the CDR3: TGTGCCAGCAGTTACGCCAGGGGACAGCCCCAGCATTTT.

The CDR3 region is CASSRFYGYTF. As DNA, the CDR3 is TGTGCCAGCAGCCGTTTCTATGGCTACACCTTC. This chain links TRBV3-1 (or the pseudogene TRBV3-2) with TRBJ1-2; the D is unclear. V was pared by 4 bases and J by 4 bases, with 4 bases between. The CDR3 contains 11 residues. Looked up from germline, CDR1 is LGHDT and CDR2 is YNNKEL (reference sequence).

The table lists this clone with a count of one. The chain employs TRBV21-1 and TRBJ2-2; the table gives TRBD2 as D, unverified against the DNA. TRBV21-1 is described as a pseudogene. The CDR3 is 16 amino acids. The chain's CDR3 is CASTKAGREGHWELFF. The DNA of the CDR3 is TGTGCCAGCACCAAAGCTGGGCGGGAGGGCCATTGGGAGCTGTTTTTT.

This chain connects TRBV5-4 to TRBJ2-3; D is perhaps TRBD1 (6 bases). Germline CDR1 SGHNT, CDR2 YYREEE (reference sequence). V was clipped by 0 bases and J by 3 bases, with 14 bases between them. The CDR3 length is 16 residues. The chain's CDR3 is CASSLGGLAGTDTQYF. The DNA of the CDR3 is TGTGCCAGCAGCTTGGGGGGGCTAGCTGGGACAGATACGCAGTATTTT.

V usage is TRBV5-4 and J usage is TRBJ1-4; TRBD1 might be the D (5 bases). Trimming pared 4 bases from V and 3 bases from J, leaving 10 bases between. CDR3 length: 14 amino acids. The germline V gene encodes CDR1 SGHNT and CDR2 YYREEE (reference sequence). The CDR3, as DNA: TGTGCCAGCAGCCCCGAGGGACCTAATGAAAAACTGTTTTTT. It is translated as CASSPEGPNEKLFF.

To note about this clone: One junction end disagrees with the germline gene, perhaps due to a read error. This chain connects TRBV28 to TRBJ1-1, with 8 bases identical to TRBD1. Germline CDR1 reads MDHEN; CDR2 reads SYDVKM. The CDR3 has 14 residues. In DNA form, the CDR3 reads TGTGCCAGCAGTATATGGACAGGGCGCACTGAAGCTTTCTTT. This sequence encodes CASSIWTGRTEAFF.

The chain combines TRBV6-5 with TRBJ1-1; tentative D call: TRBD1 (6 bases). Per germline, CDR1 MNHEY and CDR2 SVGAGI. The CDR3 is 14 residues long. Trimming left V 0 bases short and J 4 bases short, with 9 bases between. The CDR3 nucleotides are TGTGCCAGCAGTTACTCAGGGGGAATCACTGAAGCTTTCTTT. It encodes CASSYSGGITEAFF.

The CDR3 DNA follows: TGTGCCAGCAGCCTCCCAGTACAGGGAAATGAGCAGTTCTTC. This sequence encodes CASSLPVQGNEQFF. V is TRBV3-1 (or the pseudogene TRBV3-2) and J is TRBJ2-1; D may be TRBD1 (6 bases). Germline V gene lookup returns CDR1 LGHDT and CDR2 YNNKEL (reference sequence). The CDR3 is 14 amino acids. V lost 4 bases to trimming and J lost 7 bases, with 14 bases between them.

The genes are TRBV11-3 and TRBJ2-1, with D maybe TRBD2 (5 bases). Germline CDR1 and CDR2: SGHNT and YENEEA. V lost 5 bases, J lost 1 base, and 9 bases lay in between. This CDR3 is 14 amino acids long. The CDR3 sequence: CASSPDSSYNEQFF. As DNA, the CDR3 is TGTGCCAGCAGCCCGGACTCGTCCTACAATGAGCAGTTCTTC.

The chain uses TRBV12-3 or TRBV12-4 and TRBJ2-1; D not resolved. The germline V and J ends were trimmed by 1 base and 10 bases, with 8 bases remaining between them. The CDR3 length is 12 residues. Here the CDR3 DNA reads TGTGCCAGCAGTTTAGATGTGGGGGAGCAGTTCTTC. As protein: CASSLDVGEQFF.

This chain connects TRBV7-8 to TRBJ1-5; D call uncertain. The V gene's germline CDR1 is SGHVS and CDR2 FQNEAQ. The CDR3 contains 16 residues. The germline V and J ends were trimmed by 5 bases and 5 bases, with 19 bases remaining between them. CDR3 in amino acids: CASSPHEVGQYQPQHF. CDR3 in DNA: TGTGCCAGCAGCCCCCATGAGGTAGGCCAGTATCAGCCCCAGCATTTT.

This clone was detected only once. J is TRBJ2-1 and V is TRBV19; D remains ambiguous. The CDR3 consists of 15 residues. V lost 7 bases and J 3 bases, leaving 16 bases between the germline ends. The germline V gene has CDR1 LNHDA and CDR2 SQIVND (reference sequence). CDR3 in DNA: TGTGCCAGTACTCCTATGGTGGGGTTCTACAATGAGCAGTTCTTC. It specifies CASTPMVGFYNEQFF.

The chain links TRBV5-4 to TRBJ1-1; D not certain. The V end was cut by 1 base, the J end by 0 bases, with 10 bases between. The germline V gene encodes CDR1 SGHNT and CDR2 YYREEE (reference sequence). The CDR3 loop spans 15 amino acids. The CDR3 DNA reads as TGTGCCAGCAGCTTGAGCGGAGCAATGAACACTGAAGCTTTCTTT. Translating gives CASSLSGAMNTEAFF.

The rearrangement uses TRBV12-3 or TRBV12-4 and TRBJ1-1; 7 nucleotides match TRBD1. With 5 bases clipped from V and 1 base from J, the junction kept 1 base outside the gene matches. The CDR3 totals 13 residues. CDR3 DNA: TGTGCCAGCAGTCGGGACAGGAACACTGAAGCTTTCTTT. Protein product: CASSRDRNTEAFF.

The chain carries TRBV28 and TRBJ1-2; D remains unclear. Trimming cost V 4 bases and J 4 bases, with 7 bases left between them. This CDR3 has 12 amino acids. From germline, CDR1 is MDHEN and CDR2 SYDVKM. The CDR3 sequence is CASSSRTYGYTF. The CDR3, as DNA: TGTGCCAGCAGTTCGAGGACCTATGGCTACACCTTC.

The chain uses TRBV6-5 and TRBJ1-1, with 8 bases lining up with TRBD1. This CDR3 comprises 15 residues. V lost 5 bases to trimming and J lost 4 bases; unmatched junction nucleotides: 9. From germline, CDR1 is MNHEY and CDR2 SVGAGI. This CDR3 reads CASSTPGGDGTEAFF. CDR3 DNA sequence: TGTGCCAGCAGTACACCAGGGGGCGATGGCACTGAAGCTTTCTTT.